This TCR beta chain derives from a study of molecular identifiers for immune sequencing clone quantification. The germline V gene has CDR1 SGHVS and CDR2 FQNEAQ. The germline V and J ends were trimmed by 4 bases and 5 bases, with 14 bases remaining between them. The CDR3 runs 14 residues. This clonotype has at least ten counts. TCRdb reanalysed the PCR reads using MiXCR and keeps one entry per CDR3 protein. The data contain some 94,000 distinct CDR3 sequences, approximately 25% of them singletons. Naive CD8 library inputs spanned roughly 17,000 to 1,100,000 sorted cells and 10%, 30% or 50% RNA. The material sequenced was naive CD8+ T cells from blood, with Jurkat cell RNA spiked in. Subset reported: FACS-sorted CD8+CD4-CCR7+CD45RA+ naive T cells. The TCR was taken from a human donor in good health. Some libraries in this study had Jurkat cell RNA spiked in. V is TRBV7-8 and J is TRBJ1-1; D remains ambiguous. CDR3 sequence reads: CASSSYSRGTEAFF. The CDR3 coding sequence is TGTGCCAGCAGCTCCTACAGCCGAGGGACTGAAGCTTTCTTT.